This section outlines one T cell receptor beta chain sequence together with its context. Its antigen remains unidentified. The sample originates from a study of cytomegalovirus exposure and HLA in healthy donors. Overall study findings and caveats: In a later analysis, specific HLA alleles were associated with approximately 17,000 TCR beta sequences at a 0.05 false discovery rate. Specific recognition of CMV antigens was confirmed in vitro for a few chains (all CMV-associated). In a later analysis, common viral pathogens appeared linked to several of the most significant clusters. With DRB1 most and HLA-C fewest, TCR association rates differed between HLA loci in a later analysis.

With 60 Vbeta and 13 Jbeta primers, the PCR was carried out. Here immunoSEQ multiplex PCR was the method, and the copy in TCRdb shows in-frame clones only, minus some. Counted here are around 65,000 clones, around 80% occurring once; the ten biggest clones make up about 53%. The sequenced sample consisted of PBMCs. The clonotype comes from a man aged 50-59 years in good health and CMV-seropositive.

The CDR3 bases are TGTGCCAGCAGCGTAGGTGGCAGGGGAGATATAGATACGCAGTATTTT. It yields the protein CASSVGGRGDIDTQYF. The chain is built from TRBV9 and TRBJ2-3; D might be TRBD1 (6 bases). The germline gives CDR1 SGDLS, CDR2 YYNGEE. The V end lost 0 bases, the J end lost 5 bases, and 16 bases lay between the germline ends. This CDR3 has 16 amino acids.